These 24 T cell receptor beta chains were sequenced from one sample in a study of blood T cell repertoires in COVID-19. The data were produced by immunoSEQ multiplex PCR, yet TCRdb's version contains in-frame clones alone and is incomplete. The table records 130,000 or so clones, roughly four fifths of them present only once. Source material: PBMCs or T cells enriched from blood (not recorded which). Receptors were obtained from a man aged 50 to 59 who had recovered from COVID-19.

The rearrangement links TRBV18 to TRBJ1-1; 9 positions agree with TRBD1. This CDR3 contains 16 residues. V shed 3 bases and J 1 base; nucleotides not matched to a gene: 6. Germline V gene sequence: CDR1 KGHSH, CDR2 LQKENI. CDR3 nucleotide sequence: TGTGCCAGCTCACCGGGACAGGGAGAAGGGAACACTGAAGCTTTCTTT. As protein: CASSPGQGEGNTEAFF.

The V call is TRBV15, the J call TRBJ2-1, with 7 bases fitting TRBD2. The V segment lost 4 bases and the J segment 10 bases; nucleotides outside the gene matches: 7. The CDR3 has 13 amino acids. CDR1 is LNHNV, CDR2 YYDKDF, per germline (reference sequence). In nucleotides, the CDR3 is TGTGCCACCAGCATCTTCCCGGGGGGAGAGCAGTTCTTC. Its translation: CATSIFPGGEQFF.

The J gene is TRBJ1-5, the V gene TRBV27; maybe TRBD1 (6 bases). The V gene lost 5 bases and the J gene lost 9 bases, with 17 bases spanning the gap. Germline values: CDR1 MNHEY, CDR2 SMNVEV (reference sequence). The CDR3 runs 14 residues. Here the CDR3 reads CASSPSGGHMPQHF. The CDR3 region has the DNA TGTGCCAGCAGTCCCAGCGGGGGCCATATGCCCCAGCATTTT.

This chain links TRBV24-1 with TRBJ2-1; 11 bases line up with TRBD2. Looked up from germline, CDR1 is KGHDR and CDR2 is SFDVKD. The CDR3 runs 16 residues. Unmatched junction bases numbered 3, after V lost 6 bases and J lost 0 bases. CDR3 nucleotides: TGTGCCACCAGTATCGGGACTAGCGGCTCCTACAATGAGCAGTTCTTC. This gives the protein CATSIGTSGSYNEQFF.

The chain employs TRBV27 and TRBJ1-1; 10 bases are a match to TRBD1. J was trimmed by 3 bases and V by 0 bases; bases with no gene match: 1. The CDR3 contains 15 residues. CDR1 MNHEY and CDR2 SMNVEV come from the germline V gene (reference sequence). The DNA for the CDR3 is TGTGCCAGCAGTTTATCAGGGACAGGGGACACTGAAGCTTTCTTT. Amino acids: CASSLSGTGDTEAFF.

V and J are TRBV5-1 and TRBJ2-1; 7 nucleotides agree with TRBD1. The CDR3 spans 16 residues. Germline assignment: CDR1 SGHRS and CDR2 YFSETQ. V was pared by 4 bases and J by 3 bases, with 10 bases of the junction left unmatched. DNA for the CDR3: TGCGCCAGCAGCCCCAGACCGGGACAGATCTACAATGAGCAGTTCTTC. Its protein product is CASSPRPGQIYNEQFF.

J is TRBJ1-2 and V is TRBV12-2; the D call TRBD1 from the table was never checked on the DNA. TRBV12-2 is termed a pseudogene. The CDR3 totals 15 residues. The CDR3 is CASRLVTGAHYGYTF. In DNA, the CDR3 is TGTGCAAGTCGCTTAGTGACAGGGGCTCACTATGGCTACACCTTC.

CDR3 in DNA: TGTGCCAGCTGCCGGGGTCGAGGGTACACTGAAGCTTTCTTT. Translated: CASCRGRGYTEAFF. The genes are TRBV27 and TRBJ1-1, with D unresolved. CDR3 length equals 14 residues. Germline V gene lookup returns CDR1 MNHEY and CDR2 SMNVEV (reference sequence). The ends were cut back, 8 bases at V and 3 bases at J, with 16 bases in the middle.

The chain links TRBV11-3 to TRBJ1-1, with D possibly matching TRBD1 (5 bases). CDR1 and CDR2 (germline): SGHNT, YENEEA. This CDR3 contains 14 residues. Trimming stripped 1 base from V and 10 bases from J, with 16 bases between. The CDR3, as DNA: TGTGCCAGCAGCTTAGGCGGTGTCGGGCAGGGAGCTTTCTTT. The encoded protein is CASSLGGVGQGAFF.

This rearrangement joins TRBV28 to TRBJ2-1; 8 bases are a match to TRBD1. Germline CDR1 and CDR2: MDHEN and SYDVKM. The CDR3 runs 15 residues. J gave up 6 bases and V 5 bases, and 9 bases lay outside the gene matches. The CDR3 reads CASSPPGQGGNEQFF. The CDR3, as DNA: TGTGCCAGCAGTCCCCCCGGACAGGGCGGCAATGAGCAGTTCTTC.

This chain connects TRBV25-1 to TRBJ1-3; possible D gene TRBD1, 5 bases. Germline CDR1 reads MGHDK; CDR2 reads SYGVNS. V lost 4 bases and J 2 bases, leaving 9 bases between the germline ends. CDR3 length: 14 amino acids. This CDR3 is CASSVGGTGNTIYF. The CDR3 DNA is TGTGCCAGCAGTGTCGGGGGGACTGGAAACACCATATATTTT.

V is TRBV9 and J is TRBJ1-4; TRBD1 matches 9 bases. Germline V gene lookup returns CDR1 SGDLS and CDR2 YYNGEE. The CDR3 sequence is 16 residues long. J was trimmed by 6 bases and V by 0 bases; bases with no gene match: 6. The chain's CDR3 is CASSVGRGTGYEKLFF. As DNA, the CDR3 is TGTGCCAGCAGCGTAGGTCGGGGGACAGGGTATGAAAAACTGTTTTTT. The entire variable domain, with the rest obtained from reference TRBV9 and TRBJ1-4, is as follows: DSGVTQTPKHLITATGQRVTLRCSPRSGDLSVYWYQQSLDQGLQFLIQYYNGEERAKGNILERFSAQQFPDLHSELNLSSLELGDSALYFCASSVGRGTGYEKLFFGSGTQLSVL.

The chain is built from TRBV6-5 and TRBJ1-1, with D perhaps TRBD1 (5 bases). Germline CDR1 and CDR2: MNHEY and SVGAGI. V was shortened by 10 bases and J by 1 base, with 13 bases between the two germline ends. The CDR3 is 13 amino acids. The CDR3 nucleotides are TGTGCCACCTCTGTCCAGGGGAACACTGAAGCTTTCTTT. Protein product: CATSVQGNTEAFF.

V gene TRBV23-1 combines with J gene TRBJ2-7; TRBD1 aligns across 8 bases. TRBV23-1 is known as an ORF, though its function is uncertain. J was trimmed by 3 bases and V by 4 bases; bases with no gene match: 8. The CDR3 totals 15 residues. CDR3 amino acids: CASSRPRDRSYEQYF. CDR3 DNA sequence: TGCGCCAGCAGTCGACCTAGGGACAGGAGCTACGAGCAGTACTTC.

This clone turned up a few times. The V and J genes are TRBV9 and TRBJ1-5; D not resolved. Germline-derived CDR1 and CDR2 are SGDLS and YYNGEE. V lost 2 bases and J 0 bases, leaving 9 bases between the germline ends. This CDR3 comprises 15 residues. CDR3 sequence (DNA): TGTGCCAGCAGCGTTGGGCGACATAGCAATCAGCCCCAGCATTTT. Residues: CASSVGRHSNQPQHF.

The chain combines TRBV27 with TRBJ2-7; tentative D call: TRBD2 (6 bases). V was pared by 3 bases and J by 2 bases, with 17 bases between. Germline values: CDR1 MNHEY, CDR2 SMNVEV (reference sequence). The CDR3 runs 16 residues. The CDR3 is CASSLGTGTVTYEQYF. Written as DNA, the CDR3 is TGTGCCAGCAGTTTGGGGACCGGGACTGTAACCTACGAGCAGTACTTC.

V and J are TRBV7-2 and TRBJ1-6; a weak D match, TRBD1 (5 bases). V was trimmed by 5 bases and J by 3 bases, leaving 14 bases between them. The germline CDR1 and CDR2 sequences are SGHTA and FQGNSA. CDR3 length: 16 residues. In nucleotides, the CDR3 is TGTGCCAGCAGCACCCACACAGGCGTCTATAATTCACCCCTCCACTTT. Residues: CASSTHTGVYNSPLHF. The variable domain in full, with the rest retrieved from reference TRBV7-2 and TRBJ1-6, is GAGVSQSPSNKVTEKGKDVELRCDPISGHTALYWYRQSLGQGLEFLIYFQGNSAPDKSGLPSDRFSAERTGGSVSTLTIQRTQQEDSAVYLCASSTHTGVYNSPLHFGNGTRLTVT.

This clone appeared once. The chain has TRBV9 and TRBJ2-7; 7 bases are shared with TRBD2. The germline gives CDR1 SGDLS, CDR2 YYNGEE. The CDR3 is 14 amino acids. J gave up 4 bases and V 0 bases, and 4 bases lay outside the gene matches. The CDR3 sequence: CASSVGSGQYEQYF. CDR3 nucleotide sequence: TGTGCCAGCAGCGTAGGTAGCGGGCAATACGAGCAGTACTTC.

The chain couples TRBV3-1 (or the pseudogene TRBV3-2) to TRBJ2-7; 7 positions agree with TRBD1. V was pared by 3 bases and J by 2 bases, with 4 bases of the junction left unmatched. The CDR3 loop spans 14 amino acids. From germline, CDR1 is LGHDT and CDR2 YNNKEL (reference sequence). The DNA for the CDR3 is TGTGCCAGCAGCCAGAGACAGGGAACCTACGAGCAGTACTTC. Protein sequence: CASSQRQGTYEQYF.

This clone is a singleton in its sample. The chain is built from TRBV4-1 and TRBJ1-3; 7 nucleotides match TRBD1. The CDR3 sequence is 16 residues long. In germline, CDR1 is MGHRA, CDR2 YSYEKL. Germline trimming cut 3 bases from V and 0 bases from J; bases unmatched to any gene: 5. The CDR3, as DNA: TGCGCCAGCAGCCAGGCGACAGGGCGCTCTGGAAACACCATATATTTT. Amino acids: CASSQATGRSGNTIYF.

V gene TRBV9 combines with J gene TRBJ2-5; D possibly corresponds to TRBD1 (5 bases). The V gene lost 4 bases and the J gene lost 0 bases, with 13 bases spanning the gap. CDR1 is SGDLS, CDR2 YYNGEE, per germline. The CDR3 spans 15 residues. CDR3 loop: CASSPATGYQETQYF. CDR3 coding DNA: TGTGCCAGCAGCCCAGCTACAGGATACCAAGAGACCCAGTACTTC.

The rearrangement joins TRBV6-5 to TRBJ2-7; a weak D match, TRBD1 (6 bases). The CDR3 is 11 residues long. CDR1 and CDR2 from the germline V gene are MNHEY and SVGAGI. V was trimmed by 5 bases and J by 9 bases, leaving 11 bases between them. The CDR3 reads CASSTRGLQYF. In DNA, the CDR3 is TGTGCCAGCAGTACCAGGGGATTGCAGTACTTC.

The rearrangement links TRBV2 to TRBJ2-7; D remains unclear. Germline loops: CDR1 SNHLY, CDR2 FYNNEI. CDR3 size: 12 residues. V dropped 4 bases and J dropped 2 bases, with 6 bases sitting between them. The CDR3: CASSVDTYEQYF. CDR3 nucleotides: TGTGCCAGCAGTGTAGACACCTACGAGCAGTACTTC.

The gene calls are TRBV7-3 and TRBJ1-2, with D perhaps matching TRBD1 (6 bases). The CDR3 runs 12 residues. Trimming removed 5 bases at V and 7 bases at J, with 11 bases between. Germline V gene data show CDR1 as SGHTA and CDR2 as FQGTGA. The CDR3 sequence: CASSAIQGGYTF. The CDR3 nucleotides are TGTGCCAGCAGCGCTATACAGGGTGGCTACACCTTC.